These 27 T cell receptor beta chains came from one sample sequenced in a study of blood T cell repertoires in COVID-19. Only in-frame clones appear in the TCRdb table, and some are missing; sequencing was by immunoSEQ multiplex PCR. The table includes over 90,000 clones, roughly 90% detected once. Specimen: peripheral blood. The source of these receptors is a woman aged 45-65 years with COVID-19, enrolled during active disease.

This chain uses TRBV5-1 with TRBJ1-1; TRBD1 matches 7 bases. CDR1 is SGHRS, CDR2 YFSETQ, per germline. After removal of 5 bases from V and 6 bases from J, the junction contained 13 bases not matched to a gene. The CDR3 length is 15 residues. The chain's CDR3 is CASSQETGKGAEAFF. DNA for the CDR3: TGCGCCAGCAGTCAAGAGACAGGGAAAGGGGCTGAAGCTTTCTTT.

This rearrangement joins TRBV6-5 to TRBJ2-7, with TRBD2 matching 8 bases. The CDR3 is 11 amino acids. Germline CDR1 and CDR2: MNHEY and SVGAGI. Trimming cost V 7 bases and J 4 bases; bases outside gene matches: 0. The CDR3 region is CASTSGYEQYF. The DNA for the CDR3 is TGTGCCAGCACTAGCGGGTACGAGCAGTACTTC.

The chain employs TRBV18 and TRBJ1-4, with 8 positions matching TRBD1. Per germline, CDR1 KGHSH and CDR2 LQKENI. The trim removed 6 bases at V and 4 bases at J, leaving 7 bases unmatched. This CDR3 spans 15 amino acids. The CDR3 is CASSYTGQVNEKLFF. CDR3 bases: TGTGCCAGCTCTTACACGGGACAGGTTAATGAAAAACTGTTTTTT.

The CDR3 bases are TGCGCCAGCAGCTTGGCCCCGGGACAGGGCTATGGCTACACCTTC. Its protein product is CASSLAPGQGYGYTF. The chain employs TRBV5-1 and TRBJ1-2, with 9 bases aligning to TRBD1. CDR1 and CDR2 from the germline V gene are SGHRS and YFSETQ. This CDR3 has 15 residues. V shed 0 bases and J 4 bases; nucleotides not matched to a gene: 4.

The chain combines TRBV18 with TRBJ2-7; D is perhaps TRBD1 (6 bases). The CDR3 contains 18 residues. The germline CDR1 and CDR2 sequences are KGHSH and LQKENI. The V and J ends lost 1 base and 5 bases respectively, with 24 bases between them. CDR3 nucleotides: TGTGCCAGCTCACCACAACCCGCAGCTATGCAGGGGTTAAACGAGCAGTACGTC. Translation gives CASSPQPAAMQGLNEQYV.

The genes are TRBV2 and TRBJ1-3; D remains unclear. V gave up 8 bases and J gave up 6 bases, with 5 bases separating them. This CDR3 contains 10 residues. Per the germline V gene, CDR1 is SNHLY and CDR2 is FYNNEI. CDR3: CASAANTIYF. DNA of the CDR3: TGTGCCAGCGCGGCAAACACCATATATTTT.

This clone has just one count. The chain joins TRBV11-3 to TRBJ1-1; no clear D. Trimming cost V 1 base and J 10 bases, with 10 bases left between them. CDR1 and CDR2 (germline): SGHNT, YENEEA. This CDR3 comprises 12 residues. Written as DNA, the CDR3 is TGTGCCAGCAGCTTAGTACAAGAAGTAGCTTTCTTT. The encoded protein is CASSLVQEVAFF. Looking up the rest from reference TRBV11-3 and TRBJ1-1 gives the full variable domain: EAGVVQSPRYKIIEKKQPVAFWCNPISGHNTLYWYLQNLGQGPELLIRYENEEAVDDSQLPKDRFSAERLKGVDSTLKIQPAELGDSAVYLCASSLVQEVAFFGQGTRLTVV.

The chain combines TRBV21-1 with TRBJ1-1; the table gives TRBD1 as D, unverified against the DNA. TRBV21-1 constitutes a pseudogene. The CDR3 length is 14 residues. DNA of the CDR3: TGTGCCAGCAGAAAGGGGACAGCGAACACTGAAGCTTTCTTT. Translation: CASRKGTANTEAFF.

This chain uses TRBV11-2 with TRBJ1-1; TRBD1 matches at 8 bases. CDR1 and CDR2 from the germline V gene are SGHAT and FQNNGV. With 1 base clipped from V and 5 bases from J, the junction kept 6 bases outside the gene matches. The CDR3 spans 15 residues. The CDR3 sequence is CASSLGQGAETEAFF. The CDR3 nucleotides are TGTGCCAGCAGCTTAGGGCAGGGGGCGGAGACTGAAGCTTTCTTT. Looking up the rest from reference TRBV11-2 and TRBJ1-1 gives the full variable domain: EAGVAQSPRYKIIEKRQSVAFWCNPISGHATLYWYQQILGQGPKLLIQFQNNGVVDDSQLPKDRFSAERLKGVDSTLKIQPAKLEDSAVYLCASSLGQGAETEAFFGQGTRLTVV.

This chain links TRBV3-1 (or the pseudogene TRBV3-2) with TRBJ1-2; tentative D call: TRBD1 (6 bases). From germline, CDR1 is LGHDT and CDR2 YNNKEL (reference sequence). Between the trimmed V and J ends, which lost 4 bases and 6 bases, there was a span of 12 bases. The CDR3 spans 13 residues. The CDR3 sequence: CASSRDRIHGYTF. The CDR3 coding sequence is TGTGCCAGCAGCCGAGACAGGATCCATGGCTACACCTTC.

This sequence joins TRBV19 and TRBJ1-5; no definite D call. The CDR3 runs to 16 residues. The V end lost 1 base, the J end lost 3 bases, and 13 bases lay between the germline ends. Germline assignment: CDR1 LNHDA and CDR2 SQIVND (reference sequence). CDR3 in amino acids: CASSIAAGSHNQPQHF. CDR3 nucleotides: TGTGCCAGTAGTATAGCTGCGGGATCCCACAATCAGCCCCAGCATTTT.

In nucleotides, the CDR3 is TGTGCCAGCAGCTCATTACCGGGACTCAGCTCCTACGAGCAGTACTTC. Amino acid sequence: CASSSLPGLSSYEQYF. This chain links TRBV7-9 with TRBJ2-7, with D perhaps TRBD2 (6 bases). Germline V gene data show CDR1 as SEHNR and CDR2 as FQNEAQ (reference sequence). V shed 4 bases and J shed 0 bases, with 16 bases lying between them. CDR3 size: 16 residues.

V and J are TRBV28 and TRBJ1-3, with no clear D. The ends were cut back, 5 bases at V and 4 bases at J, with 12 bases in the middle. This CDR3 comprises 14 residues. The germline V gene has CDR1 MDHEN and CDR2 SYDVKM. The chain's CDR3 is CASSPGSRGNTIYF. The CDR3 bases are TGTGCCAGCAGTCCGGGTTCGAGGGGAAACACCATATATTTT. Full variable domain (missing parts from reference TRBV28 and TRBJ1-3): DVKVTQSSRYLVKRTGEKVFLECVQDMDHENMFWYRQDPGLGLRLIYFSYDVKMKEKGDIPEGYSVSREKKERFSLILESASTNQTSMYLCASSPGSRGNTIYFGEGSWLTVV.

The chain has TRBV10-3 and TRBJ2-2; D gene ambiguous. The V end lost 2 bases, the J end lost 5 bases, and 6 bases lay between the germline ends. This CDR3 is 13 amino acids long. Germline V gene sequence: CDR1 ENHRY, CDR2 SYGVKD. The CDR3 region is CAISETGTGELFF. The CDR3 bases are TGTGCCATCAGTGAGACTGGTACCGGGGAGCTGTTTTTT.

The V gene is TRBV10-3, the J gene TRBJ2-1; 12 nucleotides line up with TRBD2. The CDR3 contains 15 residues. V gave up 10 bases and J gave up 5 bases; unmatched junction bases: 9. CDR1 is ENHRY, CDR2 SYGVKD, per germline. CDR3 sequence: CATSITSGGNNEQFF. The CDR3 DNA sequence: TGTGCCACGTCGATTACTAGCGGGGGGAACAATGAGCAGTTCTTC.

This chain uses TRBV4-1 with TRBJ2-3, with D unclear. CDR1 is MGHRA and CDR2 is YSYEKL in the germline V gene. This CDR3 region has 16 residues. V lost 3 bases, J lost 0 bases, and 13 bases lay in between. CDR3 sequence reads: CASSHFMGRSTDTQYF. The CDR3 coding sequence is TGCGCCAGCAGCCATTTTATGGGCAGAAGCACAGATACGCAGTATTTT.

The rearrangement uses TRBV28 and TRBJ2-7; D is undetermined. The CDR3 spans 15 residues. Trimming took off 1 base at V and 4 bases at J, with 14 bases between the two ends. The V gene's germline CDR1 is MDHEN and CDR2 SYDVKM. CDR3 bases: TGTGCCAGCAGTTTATCAGGCCGCCGAGAGTACGAGCAGTACGTC. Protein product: CASSLSGRREYEQYV.

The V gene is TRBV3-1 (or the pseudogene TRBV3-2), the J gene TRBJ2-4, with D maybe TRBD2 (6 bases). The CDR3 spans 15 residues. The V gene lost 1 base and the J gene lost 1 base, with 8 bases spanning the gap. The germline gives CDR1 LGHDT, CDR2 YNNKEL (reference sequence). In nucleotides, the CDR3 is TGTGCCAGCAGCCAAGGGGGGGTGGCCAAAAACATTCAGTACTTC. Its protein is CASSQGGVAKNIQYF.

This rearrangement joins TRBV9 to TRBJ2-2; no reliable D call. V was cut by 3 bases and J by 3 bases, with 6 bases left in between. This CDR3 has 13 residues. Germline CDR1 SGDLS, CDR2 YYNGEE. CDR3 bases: TGTGCCAGCAGCGGTTACTACACCGGGGAGCTGTTTTTT. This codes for CASSGYYTGELFF.

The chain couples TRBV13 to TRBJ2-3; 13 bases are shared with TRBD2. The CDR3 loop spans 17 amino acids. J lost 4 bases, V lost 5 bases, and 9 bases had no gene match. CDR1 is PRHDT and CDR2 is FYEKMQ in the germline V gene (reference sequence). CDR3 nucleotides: TGTGCCAGCAGCGCAGAAACTAGCGGGGGGGCCTCAGATACGCAGTATTTT. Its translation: CASSAETSGGASDTQYF.

The CDR3 DNA reads as TGTGCCAGCAGACAAAGCCTCGGGGATTCACCCCTCCACTTT. This codes for CASRQSLGDSPLHF. The V call is TRBV28, the J call TRBJ1-6, with unresolved D. This CDR3 spans 14 amino acids. Germline V CDR1 and CDR2: MDHEN, SYDVKM. V was trimmed by 6 bases and J by 8 bases, leaving 14 bases between them.

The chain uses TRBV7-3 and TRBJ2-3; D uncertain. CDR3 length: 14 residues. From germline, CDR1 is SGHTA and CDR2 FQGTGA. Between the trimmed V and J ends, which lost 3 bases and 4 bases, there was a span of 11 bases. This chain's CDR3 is CASSFGPGPDTQYF. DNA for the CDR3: TGTGCCAGCAGCTTTGGGCCTGGCCCAGATACGCAGTATTTT.

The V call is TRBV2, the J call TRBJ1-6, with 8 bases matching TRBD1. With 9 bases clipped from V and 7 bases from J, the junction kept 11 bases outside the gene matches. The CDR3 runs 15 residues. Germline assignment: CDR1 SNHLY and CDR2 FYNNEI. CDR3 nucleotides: TGTGCCAGTACCTGGACAGGGATCAACAATTCACCCCTCCACTTT. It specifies CASTWTGINNSPLHF.

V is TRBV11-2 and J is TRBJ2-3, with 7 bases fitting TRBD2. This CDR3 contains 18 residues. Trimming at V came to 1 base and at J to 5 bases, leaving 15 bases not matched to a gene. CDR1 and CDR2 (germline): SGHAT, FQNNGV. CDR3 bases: TGTGCCAGCAGCTTAGGGGTCGGCGGGGGAGGGGTAGGAGATACGCAGTATTTT. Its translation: CASSLGVGGGGVGDTQYF.

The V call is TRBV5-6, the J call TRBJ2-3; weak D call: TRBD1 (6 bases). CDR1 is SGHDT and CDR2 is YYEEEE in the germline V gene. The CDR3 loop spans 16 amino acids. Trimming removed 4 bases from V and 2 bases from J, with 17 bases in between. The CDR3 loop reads CASSAGVRTFTDTQYF. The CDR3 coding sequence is TGTGCCAGCAGCGCAGGGGTAAGGACTTTCACAGATACGCAGTATTTT. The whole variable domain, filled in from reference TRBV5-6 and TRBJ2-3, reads DAGVTQSPTHLIKTRGQQVTLRCSPKSGHDTVSWYQQALGQGPQFIFQYYEEEERQRGNFPDRFSGHQFPNYSSELNVNALLLGDSALYLCASSAGVRTFTDTQYFGPGTRLTVL.

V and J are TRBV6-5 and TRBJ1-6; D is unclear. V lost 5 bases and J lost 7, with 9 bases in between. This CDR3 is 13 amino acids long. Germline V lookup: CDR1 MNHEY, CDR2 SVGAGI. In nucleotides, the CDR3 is TGTGCCAGCAGTCGGGATGGCAATTCACCCCTCCACTTT. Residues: CASSRDGNSPLHF.

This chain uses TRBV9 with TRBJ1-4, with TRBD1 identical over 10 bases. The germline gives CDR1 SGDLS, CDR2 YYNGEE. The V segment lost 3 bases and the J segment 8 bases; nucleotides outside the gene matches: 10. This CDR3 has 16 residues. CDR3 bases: TGTGCCAGCAGCGCCGACAGGGGGCGGGCTGGCGAAAAACTGTTTTTT. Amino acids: CASSADRGRAGEKLFF.